Each of the 25 T cell receptor beta chains below was sequenced from the same sample in a study of cytomegalovirus exposure and HLA in healthy donors. With 60 Vbeta and 13 Jbeta primers, the PCR was carried out. TCRdb's table, derived via immunoSEQ multiplex PCR, lists solely in-frame clones and lacks some. This sample yields some 110,000 clones, of which 75% to 85% are seen a single time; 3.5% to 5% belongs to the top ten. Sequencing input: PBMCs. These receptors all stem from a man aged 25-40 years in good health and CMV-seropositive.

This sequence joins TRBV4-3 and TRBJ2-7; TRBD1 agrees at 11 bases. The CDR3 contains 15 residues. The germline V gene encodes CDR1 LGHNA and CDR2 YSLEER. Trimming removed 0 bases from V and 7 bases from J; junction bases left unmatched: 5. The CDR3 here is CASSQEVGQGGEQYF. The CDR3 DNA is TGCGCCAGCAGCCAAGAGGTGGGACAGGGGGGAGAGCAGTACTTC.

V gene TRBV16 combines with J gene TRBJ1-1, with D perhaps matching TRBD1 (5 bases). The ends were cut back, 4 bases at V and 1 base at J, with 13 bases in the middle. The germline V gene has CDR1 KGHSY and CDR2 FQNENV. The length of the CDR3 is 15 residues. The CDR3 sequence: CASSLGGVGNTEAFF. DNA of the CDR3: TGTGCCAGCAGCCTCGGAGGGGTTGGGAACACTGAAGCTTTCTTT.

The chain links TRBV7-2 to TRBJ2-3; 13 bases map to TRBD2. V gave up 4 bases and J gave up 4 bases; unmatched junction bases: 8. Germline CDR1 and CDR2: SGHTA and FQGNSA. The CDR3 has 17 residues. CDR3 sequence (DNA): TGTGCCAGCAGCTACGGGACTAGCGGGATAGGGTCAGATACGCAGTATTTT. This sequence encodes CASSYGTSGIGSDTQYF.

The genes are TRBV7-3 and TRBJ2-5, with 10 positions matching TRBD2. With V trimmed by 5 bases and J by 5 bases, 5 bases remained unmatched. Germline CDR1 reads SGHTA; CDR2 reads FQGTGA. The CDR3 is made up of 14 amino acids. The CDR3 bases are TGTGCCAGCAGCAAGCGGGGGGGCGGGGAGACCCAGTACTTC. It is translated as CASSKRGGGETQYF.

This chain joins TRBV28 and TRBJ1-3, with D tentatively TRBD1 (6 bases). The germline V gene encodes CDR1 MDHEN and CDR2 SYDVKM. Trimming stripped 6 bases from V and 1 base from J, with 7 bases between. CDR3 length: 13 amino acids. The CDR3 DNA is TGTGCCAGCAGGAGGGGGTCTGGAAACACCATATATTTT. This gives the protein CASRRGSGNTIYF.

Turning to this clone: An end of the junction differs from the germline gene, which may be a read error. CDR3 coding DNA: TGTGTCAGCAGCACTGGGAGTCCCGGCACCGAGCAGTACTTC. This sequence encodes CVSSTGSPGTEQYF. The V and J genes are TRBV7-3 and TRBJ2-7; D may be TRBD2 (5 bases). Per germline, CDR1 SGHTA and CDR2 FQGTGA. The CDR3 length is 14 residues.

This chain links TRBV5-5 with TRBJ1-2; a weak D match, TRBD1 (6 bases). Germline loops: CDR1 SGHKS, CDR2 YYEKEE (reference sequence). CDR3 length: 14 residues. V lost 4 bases to trimming and J lost 5 bases, with 15 bases between them. The CDR3 nucleotides read TGTGCCAGCAGCCCCGGGGGGGGCGCTTATGGCTACACCTTC. Encoded protein: CASSPGGGAYGYTF. Drawing the rest from reference TRBV5-5 and TRBJ1-2, the complete variable domain is DAGVTQSPTHLIKTRGQQVTLRCSPISGHKSVSWYQQVLGQGPQFIFQYYEKEERGRGNFPDRFSARQFPNYSSELNVNALLLGDSALYLCASSPGGGAYGYTFGSGTRLTVV.

The chain links TRBV18 to TRBJ2-6; 9 bases line up with TRBD1. Germline values: CDR1 KGHSH, CDR2 LQKENI. The CDR3 length is 17 residues. Trimming cost V 5 bases and J 0 bases; bases outside gene matches: 5. CDR3 sequence reads: CASSADRGNSGANVLTF. The CDR3 nucleotides read TGTGCCAGCTCAGCTGACAGGGGGAACTCTGGGGCCAACGTCCTGACTTTC.

The V call is TRBV30, the J call TRBJ2-2; 10 bases agree with TRBD2. This CDR3 is 17 amino acids long. V shed 3 bases, J shed 1 base, and the junction held 8 bases outside the gene matches. Germline lookup yields CDR1 GTSNPN and CDR2 SVGIG (reference sequence). CDR3 sequence (DNA): TGTGCCTGGAGGTTGCTGGCTAGCGGGGGGAACACCGGGGAGCTGTTTTTT. Protein: CAWRLLASGGNTGELFF. Using reference TRBV30 and TRBJ2-2 for the parts outside the CDR3, the full variable domain is SQTIHQWPATLVQPVGSPLSLECTVEGTSNPNLYWYRQAAGRGLQLLFYSVGIGQISSEVPQNLSASRPQDRQFILSSKKLLLSDSGFYLCAWRLLASGGNTGELFFGEGSRLTVL.

This clone was seen a handful of times. The rearrangement uses TRBV18 and TRBJ1-1, with TRBD1 matching over 11 bases. CDR3 length equals 17 residues. With V trimmed by 6 bases and J by 3 bases, 12 bases remained unmatched. CDR1 and CDR2 from the germline V gene are KGHSH and LQKENI. The CDR3 is CASSNQRTGGSDTEAFF. The CDR3 DNA follows: TGTGCCAGCTCGAACCAACGGACAGGGGGCTCGGACACTGAAGCTTTCTTT. The entire variable domain, with the rest obtained from reference TRBV18 and TRBJ1-1, is as follows: NAGVMQNPRHLVRRRGQEARLRCSPMKGHSHVYWYRQLPEEGLKFMVYLQKENIIDESGMPKERFSAEFPKEGPSILRIQQVVRGDSAAYFCASSNQRTGGSDTEAFFGQGTRLTVV.

The rearrangement uses TRBV11-1 and TRBJ2-3; TRBD1 is a possible D gene (6 bases). The V end lost 2 bases, the J end lost 7 bases, and 16 bases lay between the germline ends. This CDR3 is built from 15 residues. Germline CDR1 reads SGHAT; CDR2 reads FQDESV (reference sequence). The CDR3 bases are TGTGCCAGCAGCTTAAGAGGGGAAGGGGGAAATACGCAGTATTTT. Residues: CASSLRGEGGNTQYF.

The chain combines TRBV19 with TRBJ1-2; tentatively, D is TRBD1 (5 bases). V was shortened by 7 bases and J by 2 bases, with 20 bases between the two germline ends. Germline CDR1 is LNHDA and CDR2 is SQIVND (reference sequence). This CDR3 has 16 residues. The CDR3 coding sequence is TGTGCCAGTAAGGAGTGGGGCCTGACCCCGAACTATGGCTACACCTTC. The encoded protein is CASKEWGLTPNYGYTF.

The chain joins TRBV5-1 to TRBJ2-3, with TRBD2 matching over 12 bases. The CDR3 contains 17 residues. The germline V gene encodes CDR1 SGHRS and CDR2 YFSETQ. The V gene end was trimmed by 0 bases and the J gene end by 4 bases; junction bases not matched to a gene: 6. The CDR3 nucleotides are TGCGCCAGCAGCTTGGCTCCTAGCGGGAGGGCTTCAGATACGCAGTATTTT. Amino acid sequence: CASSLAPSGRASDTQYF.

The chain couples TRBV2 to TRBJ2-7; 7 bases map to TRBD1. Germline V CDR1 and CDR2: SNHLY, FYNNEI. Losses at the gene ends were 2 bases for V and 5 bases for J; bases not matched to a gene: 12. The CDR3 loop spans 16 amino acids. CDR3 residues: CASSEHHRGVPHEQYF. CDR3 nucleotide sequence: TGTGCCAGCAGTGAACACCACAGGGGCGTACCCCACGAGCAGTACTTC.

This clone was counted a few times. The genes are TRBV30 and TRBJ1-4, with D perhaps TRBD1 (6 bases). V gave up 1 base and J gave up 15 bases, with 21 bases separating them. The CDR3 has 14 amino acids. Per germline, CDR1 GTSNPN and CDR2 SVGIG (reference sequence). Written as DNA, the CDR3 is TGTGCCTGGAGTGGGGGTGGGACCTGGGGGACAATGTTTTTT. This translates into CAWSGGGTWGTMFF.

This clone was seen once. The V gene is TRBV5-4, the J gene TRBJ2-4; TRBD1 matches 7 bases. With V trimmed by 2 bases and J by 5 bases, 4 bases remained unmatched. Germline V gene sequence: CDR1 SGHNT, CDR2 YYREEE (reference sequence). This CDR3 is 14 amino acids long. DNA for the CDR3: TGTGCCAGCAGCTTCACAGGGGTGGAAAACATTCAGTACTTC. Its translation is CASSFTGVENIQYF.

V gene TRBV5-1 combines with J gene TRBJ2-2; 8 bases fit TRBD1. V lost 2 bases to trimming and J lost 5 bases; unmatched junction nucleotides: 11. The CDR3 has 17 residues. Per germline, CDR1 SGHRS and CDR2 YFSETQ. Written as DNA, the CDR3 is TGCGCCAGCAGCTTCCAACCGGGACAGGTCACAACCGGGGAGCTGTTTTTT. Residues: CASSFQPGQVTTGELFF.

The chain employs TRBV28 and TRBJ1-5; TRBD1 is a possible D gene (6 bases). The CDR3 is 15 amino acids. CDR1 is MDHEN, CDR2 SYDVKM, per germline. Between the trimmed V and J ends, which lost 6 bases and 9 bases, there was a span of 21 bases. This chain's CDR3 is CASSRPTGMSGPQHF. The CDR3 DNA reads as TGTGCCAGCAGCCGCCCCACAGGGATGTCAGGGCCCCAGCATTTT.

V and J are TRBV27 and TRBJ2-7; perhaps TRBD1 as D (6 bases). V was shortened by 3 bases and J by 0 bases, with 24 bases between the two germline ends. CDR1 MNHEY and CDR2 SMNVEV come from the germline V gene (reference sequence). The CDR3 totals 19 residues. CDR3 sequence reads: CASSFSRGSPSLNSYEQYF. CDR3 bases: TGTGCCAGCAGTTTCTCCAGGGGTTCTCCCTCCTTAAACTCCTACGAGCAGTACTTC.

The chain is built from TRBV5-1 and TRBJ1-1; 9 positions agree with TRBD1. Germline CDR1 SGHRS, CDR2 YFSETQ. This CDR3 region has 13 residues. V lost 4 bases to trimming and J lost 5 bases; unmatched junction nucleotides: 3. CDR3 loop: CASSPGQGTEAFF. CDR3 sequence (DNA): TGCGCCAGCAGCCCGGGACAGGGAACTGAAGCTTTCTTT.

This chain joins TRBV6-5 and TRBJ2-1; TRBD2 is a possible D gene (5 bases). V was pared by 7 bases and J by 10 bases, with 20 bases between. Germline V gene lookup returns CDR1 MNHEY and CDR2 SVGAGI. The CDR3 length is 14 residues. CDR3 DNA: TGTGCCAGCAACGGCGACTCGGGATTGGGGGAGCAGTTCTTC. Translation: CASNGDSGLGEQFF.

The chain recombines TRBV5-6 with TRBJ1-2; TRBD1 matches at 7 bases. V trimming: 5 bases; J trimming: 3 bases; junction bases outside the gene matches: 7. Germline CDR1 SGHDT, CDR2 YYEEEE. The CDR3 loop spans 14 amino acids. DNA for the CDR3: TGTGCCAGCAGTCTTACAGGGGCCCACTATGGCTACACCTTC. Its protein product is CASSLTGAHYGYTF. The full variable domain, in which reference TRBV5-6 and TRBJ1-2 provide the parts outside the CDR3, is DAGVTQSPTHLIKTRGQQVTLRCSPKSGHDTVSWYQQALGQGPQFIFQYYEEEERQRGNFPDRFSGHQFPNYSSELNVNALLLGDSALYLCASSLTGAHYGYTFGSGTRLTVV.

The chain is built from TRBV4-1 and TRBJ2-2; no firm D call. From germline, CDR1 is MGHRA and CDR2 YSYEKL. The CDR3 runs 14 residues. V lost 2 bases and J 0 bases, leaving 4 bases between the germline ends. CDR3 protein: CASSQLPNTGELFF. The CDR3 nucleotides are TGCGCCAGCAGCCAACTCCCGAACACCGGGGAGCTGTTTTTT.

V and J are TRBV9 and TRBJ2-1, with 9 positions matching TRBD2. The trim removed 0 bases at V and 9 bases at J, leaving 4 bases unmatched. The length of the CDR3 is 14 residues. Germline CDR1 is SGDLS and CDR2 is YYNGEE. In DNA form, the CDR3 reads TGTGCCAGCAGCGTAGTTCTAGCGGGGCCTGAGCAGTTCTTC. This sequence encodes CASSVVLAGPEQFF. Complete variable domain (other parts from reference TRBV9 and TRBJ2-1): DSGVTQTPKHLITATGQRVTLRCSPRSGDLSVYWYQQSLDQGLQFLIQYYNGEERAKGNILERFSAQQFPDLHSELNLSSLELGDSALYFCASSVVLAGPEQFFGPGTRLTVL.

This clone was detected once. J is TRBJ2-7 and V is TRBV6-6; 9 bases are a match to TRBD2. V shed 6 bases, J shed 0 bases, and the junction held 3 bases outside the gene matches. Germline V gene lookup returns CDR1 MNHNY and CDR2 SVGAGI (reference sequence). The CDR3 runs 14 residues. This CDR3 reads CASSQTSGSYEQYF. DNA for the CDR3: TGTGCCAGCAGCCAGACTAGCGGCTCCTACGAGCAGTACTTC.